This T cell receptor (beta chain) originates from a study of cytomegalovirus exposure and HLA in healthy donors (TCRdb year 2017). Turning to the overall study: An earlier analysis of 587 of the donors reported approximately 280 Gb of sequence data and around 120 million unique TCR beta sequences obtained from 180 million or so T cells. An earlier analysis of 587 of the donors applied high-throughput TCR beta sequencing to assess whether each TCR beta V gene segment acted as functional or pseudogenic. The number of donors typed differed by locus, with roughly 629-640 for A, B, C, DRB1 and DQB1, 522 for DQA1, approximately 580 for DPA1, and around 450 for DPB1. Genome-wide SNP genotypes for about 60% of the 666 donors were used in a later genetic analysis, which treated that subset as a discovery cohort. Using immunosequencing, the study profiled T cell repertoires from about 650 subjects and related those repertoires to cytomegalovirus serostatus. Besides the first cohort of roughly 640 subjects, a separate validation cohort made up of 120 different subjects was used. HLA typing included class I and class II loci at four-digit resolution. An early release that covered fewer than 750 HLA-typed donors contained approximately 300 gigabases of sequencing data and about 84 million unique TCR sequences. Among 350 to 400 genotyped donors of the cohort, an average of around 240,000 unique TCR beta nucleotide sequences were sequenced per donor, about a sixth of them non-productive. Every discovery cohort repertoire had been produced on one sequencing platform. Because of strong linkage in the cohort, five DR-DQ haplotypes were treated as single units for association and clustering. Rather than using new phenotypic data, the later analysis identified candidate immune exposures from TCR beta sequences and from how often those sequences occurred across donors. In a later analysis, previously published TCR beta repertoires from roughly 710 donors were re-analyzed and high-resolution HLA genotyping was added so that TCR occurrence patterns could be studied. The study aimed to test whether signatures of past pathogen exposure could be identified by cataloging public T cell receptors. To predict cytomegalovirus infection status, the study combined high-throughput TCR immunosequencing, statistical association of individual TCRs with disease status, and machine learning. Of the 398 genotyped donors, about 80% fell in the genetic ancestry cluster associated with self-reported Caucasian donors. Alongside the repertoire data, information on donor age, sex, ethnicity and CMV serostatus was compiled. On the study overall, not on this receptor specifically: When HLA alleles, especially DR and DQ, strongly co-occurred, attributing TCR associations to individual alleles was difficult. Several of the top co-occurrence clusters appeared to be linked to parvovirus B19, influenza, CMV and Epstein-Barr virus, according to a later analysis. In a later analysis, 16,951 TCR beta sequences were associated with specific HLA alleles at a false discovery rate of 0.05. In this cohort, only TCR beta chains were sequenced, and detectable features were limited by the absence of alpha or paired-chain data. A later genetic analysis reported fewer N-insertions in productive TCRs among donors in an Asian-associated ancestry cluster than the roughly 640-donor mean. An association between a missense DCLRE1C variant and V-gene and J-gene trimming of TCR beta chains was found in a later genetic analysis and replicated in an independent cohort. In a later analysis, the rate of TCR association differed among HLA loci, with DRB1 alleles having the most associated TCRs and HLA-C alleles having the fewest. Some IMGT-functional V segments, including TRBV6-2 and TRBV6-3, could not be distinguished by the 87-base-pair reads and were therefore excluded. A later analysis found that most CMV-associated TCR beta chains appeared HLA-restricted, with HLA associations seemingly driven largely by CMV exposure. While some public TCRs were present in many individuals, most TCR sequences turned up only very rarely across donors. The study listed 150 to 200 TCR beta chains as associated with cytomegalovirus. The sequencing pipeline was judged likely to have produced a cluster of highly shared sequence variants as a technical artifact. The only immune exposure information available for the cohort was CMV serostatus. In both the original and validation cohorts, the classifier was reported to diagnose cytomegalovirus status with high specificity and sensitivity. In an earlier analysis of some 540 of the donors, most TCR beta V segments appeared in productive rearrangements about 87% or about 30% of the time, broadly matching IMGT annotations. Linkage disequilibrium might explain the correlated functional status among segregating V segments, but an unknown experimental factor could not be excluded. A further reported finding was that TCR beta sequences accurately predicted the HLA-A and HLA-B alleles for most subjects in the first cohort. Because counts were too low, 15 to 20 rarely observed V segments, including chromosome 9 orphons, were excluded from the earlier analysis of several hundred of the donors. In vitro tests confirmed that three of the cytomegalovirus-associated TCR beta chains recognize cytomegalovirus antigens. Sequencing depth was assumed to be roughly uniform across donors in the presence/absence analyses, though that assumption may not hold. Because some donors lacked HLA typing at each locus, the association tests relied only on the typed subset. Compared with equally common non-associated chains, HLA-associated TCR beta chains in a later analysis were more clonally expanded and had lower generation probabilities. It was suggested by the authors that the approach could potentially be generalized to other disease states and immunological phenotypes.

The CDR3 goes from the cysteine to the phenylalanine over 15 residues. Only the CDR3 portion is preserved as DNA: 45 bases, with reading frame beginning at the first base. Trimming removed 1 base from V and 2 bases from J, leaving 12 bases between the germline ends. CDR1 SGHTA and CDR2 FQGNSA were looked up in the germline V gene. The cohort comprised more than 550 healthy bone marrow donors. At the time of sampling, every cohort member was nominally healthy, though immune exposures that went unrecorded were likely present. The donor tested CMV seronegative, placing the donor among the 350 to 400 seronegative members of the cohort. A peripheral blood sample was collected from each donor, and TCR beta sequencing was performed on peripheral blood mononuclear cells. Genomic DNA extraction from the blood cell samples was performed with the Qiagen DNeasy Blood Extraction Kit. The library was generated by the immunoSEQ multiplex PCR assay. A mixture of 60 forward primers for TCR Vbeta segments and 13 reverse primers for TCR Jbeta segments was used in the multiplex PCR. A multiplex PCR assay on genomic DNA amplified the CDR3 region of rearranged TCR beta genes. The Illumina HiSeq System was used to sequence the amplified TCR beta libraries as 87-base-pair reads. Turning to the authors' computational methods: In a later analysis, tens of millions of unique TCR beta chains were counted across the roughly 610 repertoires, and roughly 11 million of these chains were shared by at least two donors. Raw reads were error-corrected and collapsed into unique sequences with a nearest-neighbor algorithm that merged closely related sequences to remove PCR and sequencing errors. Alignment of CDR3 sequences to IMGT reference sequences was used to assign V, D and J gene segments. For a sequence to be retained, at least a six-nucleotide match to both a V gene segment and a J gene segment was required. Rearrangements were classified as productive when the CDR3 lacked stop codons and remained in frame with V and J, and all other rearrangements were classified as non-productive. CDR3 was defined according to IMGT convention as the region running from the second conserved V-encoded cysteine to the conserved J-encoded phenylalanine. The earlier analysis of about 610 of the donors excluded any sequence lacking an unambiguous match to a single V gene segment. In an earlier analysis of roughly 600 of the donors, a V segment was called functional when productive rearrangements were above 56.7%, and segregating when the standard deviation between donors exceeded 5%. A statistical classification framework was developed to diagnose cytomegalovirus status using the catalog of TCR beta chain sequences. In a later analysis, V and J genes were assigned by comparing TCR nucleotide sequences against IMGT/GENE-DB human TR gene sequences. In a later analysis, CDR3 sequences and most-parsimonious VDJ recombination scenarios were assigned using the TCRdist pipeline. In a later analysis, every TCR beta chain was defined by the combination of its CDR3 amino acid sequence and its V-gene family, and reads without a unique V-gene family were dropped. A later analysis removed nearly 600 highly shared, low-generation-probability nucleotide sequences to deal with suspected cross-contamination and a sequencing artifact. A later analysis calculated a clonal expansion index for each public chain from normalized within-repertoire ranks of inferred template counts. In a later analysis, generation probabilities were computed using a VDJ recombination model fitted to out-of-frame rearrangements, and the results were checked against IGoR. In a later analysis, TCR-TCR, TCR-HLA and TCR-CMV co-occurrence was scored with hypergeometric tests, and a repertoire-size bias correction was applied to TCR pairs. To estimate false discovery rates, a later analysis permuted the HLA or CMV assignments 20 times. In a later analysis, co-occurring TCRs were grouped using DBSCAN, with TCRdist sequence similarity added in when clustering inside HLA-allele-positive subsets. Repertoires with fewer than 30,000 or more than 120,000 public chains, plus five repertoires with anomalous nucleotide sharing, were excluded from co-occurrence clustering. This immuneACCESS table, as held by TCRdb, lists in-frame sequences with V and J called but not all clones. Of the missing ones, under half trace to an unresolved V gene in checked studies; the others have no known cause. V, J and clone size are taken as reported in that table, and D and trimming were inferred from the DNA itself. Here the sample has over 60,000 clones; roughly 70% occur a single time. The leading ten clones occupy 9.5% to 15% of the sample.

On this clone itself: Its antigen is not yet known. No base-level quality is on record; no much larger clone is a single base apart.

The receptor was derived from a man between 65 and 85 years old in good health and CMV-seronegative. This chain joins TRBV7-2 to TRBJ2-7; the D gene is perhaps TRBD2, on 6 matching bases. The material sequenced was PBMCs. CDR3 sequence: CASSLVAGTTYEQYF. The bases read TGTGCCAGCAGCTTAGTGGCGGGAACGACCTACGAGCAGTACTTC.